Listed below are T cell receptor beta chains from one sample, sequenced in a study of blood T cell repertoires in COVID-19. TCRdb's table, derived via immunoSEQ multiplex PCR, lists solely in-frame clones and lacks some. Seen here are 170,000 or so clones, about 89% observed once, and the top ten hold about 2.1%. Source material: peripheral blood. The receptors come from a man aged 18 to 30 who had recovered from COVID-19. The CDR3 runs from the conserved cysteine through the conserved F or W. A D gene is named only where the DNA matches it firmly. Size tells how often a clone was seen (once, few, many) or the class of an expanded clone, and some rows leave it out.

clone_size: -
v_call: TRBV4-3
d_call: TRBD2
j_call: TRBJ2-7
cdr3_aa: CASSQDSPSGKLRSYEQYF

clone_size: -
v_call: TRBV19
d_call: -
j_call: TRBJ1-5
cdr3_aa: CASSIVGRPSNQPQHF

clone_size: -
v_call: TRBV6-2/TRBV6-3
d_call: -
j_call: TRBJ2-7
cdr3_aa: CASSFGSYEQYF

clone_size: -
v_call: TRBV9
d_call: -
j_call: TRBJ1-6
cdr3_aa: CASSDATGRDNSPLHF

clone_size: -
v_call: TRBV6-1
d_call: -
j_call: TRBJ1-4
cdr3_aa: CASSEAGGNEKLFF

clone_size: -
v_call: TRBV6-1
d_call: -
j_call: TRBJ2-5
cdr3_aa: CASSYSEETQYF

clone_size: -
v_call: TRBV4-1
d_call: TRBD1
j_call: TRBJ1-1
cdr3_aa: CASSQGGQGLEAFF

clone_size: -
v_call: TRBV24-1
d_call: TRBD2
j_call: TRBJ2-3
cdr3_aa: CATSDLRASGGTDTQYF

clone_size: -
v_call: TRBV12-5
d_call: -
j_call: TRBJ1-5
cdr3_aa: CASGLGEVFNQPQHF

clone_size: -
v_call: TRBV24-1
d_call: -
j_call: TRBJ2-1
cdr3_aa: CATTVDEQFF

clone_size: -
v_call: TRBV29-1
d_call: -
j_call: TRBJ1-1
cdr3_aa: CSVEAYEDTEAFF

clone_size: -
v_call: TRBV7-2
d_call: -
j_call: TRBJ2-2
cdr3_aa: CASSLGANTGELFF

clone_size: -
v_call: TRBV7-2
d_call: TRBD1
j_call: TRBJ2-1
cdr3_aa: CASSRQGAGSGNNEQFF

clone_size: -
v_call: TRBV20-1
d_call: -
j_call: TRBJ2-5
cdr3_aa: CSASTSGARETQYF

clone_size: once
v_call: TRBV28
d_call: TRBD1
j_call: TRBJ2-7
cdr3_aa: CASSWDSFSYEQYF

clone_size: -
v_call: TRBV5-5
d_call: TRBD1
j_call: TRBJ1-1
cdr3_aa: CASSPGTENTEAFF

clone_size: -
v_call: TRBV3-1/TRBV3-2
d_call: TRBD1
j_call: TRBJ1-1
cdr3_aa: CASSQGDRVEAFF

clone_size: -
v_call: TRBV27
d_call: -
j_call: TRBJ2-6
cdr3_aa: CASSLVGRDATDSGANVLTF

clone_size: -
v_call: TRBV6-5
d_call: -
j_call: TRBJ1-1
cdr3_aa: CASSYSGGNTEAFF

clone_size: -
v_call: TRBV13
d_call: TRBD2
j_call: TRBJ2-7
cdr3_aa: CASSLGGLERNEQYF

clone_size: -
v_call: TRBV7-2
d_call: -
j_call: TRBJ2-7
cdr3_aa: CASSLDFPRYEQYF

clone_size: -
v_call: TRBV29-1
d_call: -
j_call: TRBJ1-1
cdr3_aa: CSSGGVVATEAFF

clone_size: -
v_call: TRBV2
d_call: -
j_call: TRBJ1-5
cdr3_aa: CASSRDIGQPQHF

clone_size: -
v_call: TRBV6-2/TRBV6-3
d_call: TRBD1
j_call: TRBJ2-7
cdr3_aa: CASSQTGGEYEQYF

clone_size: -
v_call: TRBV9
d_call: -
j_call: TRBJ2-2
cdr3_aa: CASSSGIARVGELFF

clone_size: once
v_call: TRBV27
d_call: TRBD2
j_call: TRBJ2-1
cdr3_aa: CASSPASGRGFEQFF

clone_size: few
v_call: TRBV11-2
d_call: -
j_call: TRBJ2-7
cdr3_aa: CASSLYPSPGQYF

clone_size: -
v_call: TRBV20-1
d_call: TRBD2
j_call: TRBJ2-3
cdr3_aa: CSASRLAGVTDTQYF

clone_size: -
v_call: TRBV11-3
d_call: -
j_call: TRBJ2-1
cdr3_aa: CASSLGAATNEQFF

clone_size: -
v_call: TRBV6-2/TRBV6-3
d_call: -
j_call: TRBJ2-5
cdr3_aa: CASSSGTQYF

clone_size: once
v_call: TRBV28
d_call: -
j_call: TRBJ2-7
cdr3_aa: CASSLGHSYEQYF

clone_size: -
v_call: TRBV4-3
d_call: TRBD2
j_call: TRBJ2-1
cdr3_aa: CASSQGIAGGQPGEQFF

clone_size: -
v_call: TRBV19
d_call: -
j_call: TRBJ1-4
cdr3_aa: CASSINPPGLRGEKLFF

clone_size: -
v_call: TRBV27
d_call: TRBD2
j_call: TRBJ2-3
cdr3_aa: CASSSGTSGKNTQYF

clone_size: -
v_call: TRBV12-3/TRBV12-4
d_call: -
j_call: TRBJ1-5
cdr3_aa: CASSLGWAQPQHF

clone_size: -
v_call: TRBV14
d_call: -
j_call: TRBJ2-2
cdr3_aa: CASSQDSYNTGELFF